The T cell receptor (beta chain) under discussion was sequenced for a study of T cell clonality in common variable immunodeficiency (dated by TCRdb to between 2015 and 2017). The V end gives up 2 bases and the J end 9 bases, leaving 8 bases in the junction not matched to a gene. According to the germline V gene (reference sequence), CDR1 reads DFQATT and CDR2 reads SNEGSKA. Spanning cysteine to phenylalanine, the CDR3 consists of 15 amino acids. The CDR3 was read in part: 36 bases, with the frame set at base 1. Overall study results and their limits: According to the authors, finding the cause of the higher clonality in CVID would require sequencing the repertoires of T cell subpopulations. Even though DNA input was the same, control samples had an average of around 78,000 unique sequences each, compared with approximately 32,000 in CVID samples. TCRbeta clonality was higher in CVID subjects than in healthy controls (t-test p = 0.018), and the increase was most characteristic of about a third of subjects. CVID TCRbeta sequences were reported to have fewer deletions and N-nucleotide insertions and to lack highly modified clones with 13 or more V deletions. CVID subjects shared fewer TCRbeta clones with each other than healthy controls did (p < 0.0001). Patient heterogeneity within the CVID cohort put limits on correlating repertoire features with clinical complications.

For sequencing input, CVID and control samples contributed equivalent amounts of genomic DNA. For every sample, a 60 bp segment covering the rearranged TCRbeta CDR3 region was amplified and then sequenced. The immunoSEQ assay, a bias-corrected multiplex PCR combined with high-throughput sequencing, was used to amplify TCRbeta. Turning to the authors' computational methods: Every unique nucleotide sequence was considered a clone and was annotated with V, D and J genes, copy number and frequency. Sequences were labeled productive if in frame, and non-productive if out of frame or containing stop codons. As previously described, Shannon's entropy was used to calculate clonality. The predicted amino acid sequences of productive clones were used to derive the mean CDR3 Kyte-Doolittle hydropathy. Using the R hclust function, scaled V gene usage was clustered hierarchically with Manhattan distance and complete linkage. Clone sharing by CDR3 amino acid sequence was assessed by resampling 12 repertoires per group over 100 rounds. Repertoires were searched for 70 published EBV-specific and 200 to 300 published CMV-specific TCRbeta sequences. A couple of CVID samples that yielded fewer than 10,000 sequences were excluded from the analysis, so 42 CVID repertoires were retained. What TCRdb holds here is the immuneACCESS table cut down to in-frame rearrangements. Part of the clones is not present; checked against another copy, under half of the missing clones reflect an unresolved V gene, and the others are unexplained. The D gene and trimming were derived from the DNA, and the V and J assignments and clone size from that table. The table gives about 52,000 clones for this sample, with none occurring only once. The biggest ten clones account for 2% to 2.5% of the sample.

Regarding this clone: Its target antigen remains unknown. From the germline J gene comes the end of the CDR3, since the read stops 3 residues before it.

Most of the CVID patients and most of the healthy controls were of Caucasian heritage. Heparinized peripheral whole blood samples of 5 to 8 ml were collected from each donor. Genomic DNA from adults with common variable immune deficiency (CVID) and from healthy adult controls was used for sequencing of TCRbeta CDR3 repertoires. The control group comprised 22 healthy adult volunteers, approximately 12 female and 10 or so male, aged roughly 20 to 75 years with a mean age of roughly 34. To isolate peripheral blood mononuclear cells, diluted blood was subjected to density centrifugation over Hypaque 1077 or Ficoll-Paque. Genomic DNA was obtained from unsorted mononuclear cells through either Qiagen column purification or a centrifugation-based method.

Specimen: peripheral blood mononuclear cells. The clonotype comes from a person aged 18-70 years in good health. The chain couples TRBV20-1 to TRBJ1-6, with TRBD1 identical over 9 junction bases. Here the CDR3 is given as CSARTGDRGGSPLHF. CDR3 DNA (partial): TGCAGTGCTAGAACTGGCGACAGGGGGGGTTCACCC.